This T cell receptor beta chain was recovered during a study of PD-L1 blockade in urothelial cancer. The protocol was immunoSEQ multiplex PCR, while the TCRdb copy is restricted to in-frame clones and leaves out a portion. The table has 130,000 or so clones, around 84% seen once; the top ten hold 2.5% to 4%. The time point was: pretreatment peripheral blood. Trimming cost V 5 bases and J 5 bases, with 18 bases left between them. The CDR3 covers 15 residues. Germline-derived CDR1 and CDR2 are MNHNS and SASEGT. The origin of this receptor is a man aged 50-59 years with urothelial cancer. The material sequenced was PBMCs, taken around atezolizumab (anti-PD-L1) treatment. V usage is TRBV6-1 and J usage is TRBJ2-5, with D tentatively TRBD2 (6 bases). Here the CDR3 reads CASSRIAAPKETQYF. The CDR3, as DNA: TGTGCCAGCAGTCGAATAGCGGCCCCCAAGGAGACCCAGTACTTC.